This T cell receptor (beta chain) was found in a study of Ad26.COV2.S vaccination and SARS-CoV-2 variants. Study overall: Ad26.COV2.S, an intramuscular injection, was given once or twice 56 days apart. Points from the study as a whole: It was vaccine recipients, not placebo recipients, who had the higher spike-specific TCR breadth. Total T cell responses may have been underestimated by the TCR breadth and depth analyses.

Treatment given: roughly 19 received Ad26.COV2.S at low or high dose, single or two shots; a few received placebo; per-sample allocation not given. Sampling happened 63 days after the first vaccine or placebo injection. Turning to this clone: Its cognate antigen is unknown.

Trimming took 1 base from V and 9 from J, leaving 16 bases between them. Germline V gene lookup returns CDR1 SGHNT and CDR2 YENEEA. The CDR3 is 15 amino acids. Only in-frame clones appear in the TCRdb table, and some are missing; sequencing was by immunoSEQ multiplex PCR. The sample lists approximately 400,000 clones; 80% to 90% were seen once. The V and J genes are TRBV11-3 and TRBJ2-1; D possibly corresponds to TRBD2 (6 bases). The receptor's source is a person aged 18-60 years who received the Ad26.COV2.S COVID-19 vaccine or a placebo. Sequencing used peripheral blood, obtained in a trial of Ad26.COV2.S vaccine versus placebo. The CDR3 here is CASSLGAGTLGEQFF. In nucleotides, the CDR3 is TGTGCCAGCAGCTTAGGAGCGGGTACCTTGGGTGAGCAGTTCTTC.